This TCR beta chain was observed in a study of shared clonotypes between healthy human individuals. The overall study: A couple of female and a few male donors aged 18 to 49 were enrolled.

Each subset's genomic DNA was shared equally among a number of immunoSEQ plates. This table comes from immunoSEQ multiplex PCR, and its TCRdb copy is limited to in-frame clones, with some not included. The sample shows approximately 2,300,000 clones, roughly 92% of them seen only once. The CDR3 contains 15 residues. Unmatched junction bases numbered 3, after V lost 4 bases and J lost 0 bases. CDR1 is LGHNA, CDR2 YNFKEQ, per germline. The specimen was naive CD4+ T cells from PBMCs. Sample subset: CD45RA+ positively selected. The chain combines TRBV4-2 with TRBJ2-3; 8 positions match TRBD2. The TCR was taken from a man younger than 35 in good health. Some clones in this sample may be carry-over from other donors' samples. CDR3: CASSRPSGSTDTQYF. CDR3 in DNA: TGTGCCAGCAGCCGTCCTAGCGGGAGCACAGATACGCAGTATTTT.